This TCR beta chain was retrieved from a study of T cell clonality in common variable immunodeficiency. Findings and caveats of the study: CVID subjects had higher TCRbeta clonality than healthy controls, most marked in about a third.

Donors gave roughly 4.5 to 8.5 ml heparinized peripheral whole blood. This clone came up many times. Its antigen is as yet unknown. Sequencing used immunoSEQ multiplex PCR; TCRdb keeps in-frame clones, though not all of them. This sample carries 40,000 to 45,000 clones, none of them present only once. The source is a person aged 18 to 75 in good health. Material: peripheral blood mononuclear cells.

Partial CDR3 DNA: TGCAGTGCTAACAAGGGGGCCTACGAG. Protein sequence: CSANKGAYE. The whole CDR3 region reads CSANKGAYEQYF. The chain recombines TRBV20-1 with TRBJ2-7; possibly TRBD1 for D (6 bases). The CDR3 extends 3 residues past the end of the read, so its final part is completed from the germline J gene. The V and J ends lost 4 bases and 2 bases respectively, with 9 bases between them. Germline V gives CDR1 DFQATT, CDR2 SNEGSKA (reference sequence). The CDR3 sequence is 12 residues long.